This T cell receptor beta chain was captured by sequencing in a study of cytomegalovirus exposure and HLA in healthy donors. PCR used 60 Vbeta primers and 13 Jbeta primers. TCRdb keeps only in-frame clones here, not all; method: immunoSEQ multiplex PCR. This repertoire shows under 200,000 clones, less than 80% found once; its top ten account for 0.69%. CDR1 and CDR2 from the germline V gene are SGHRS and YFSETQ. Deletions cut 4 bases from V and 6 bases from J, with 13 bases between. The CDR3 contains 14 residues. This chain links TRBV5-1 with TRBJ2-2; D perhaps matches TRBD1 (6 bases). The TCR originated in a woman in her forties in good health and CMV-seronegative. The source material was PBMCs. DNA for the CDR3: TGCGCCAGCAGCCGCTTACAGGGTGCCGGGGAGCTGTTTTTT. Encoded protein: CASSRLQGAGELFF.